A single T cell receptor beta chain is shown here with its context. This sample is drawn from a study of technical replicates of blood from a handful of donors. This table comes from immunoSEQ multiplex PCR, and its TCRdb copy is limited to in-frame clones, with some not included. The profile shows 55,000 to 75,000 clones, 91% of them singletons. V was cut by 1 base and J by 4 bases, with 11 bases left in between. The CDR3 has 15 amino acids. Germline V gene data show CDR1 as LNHDA and CDR2 as SQIVND (reference sequence). Sequences were obtained from PBMCs. The receptor comes from a human donor in good health. Some clones in this sample may be carry-over from other donors' samples. The chain uses TRBV19 and TRBJ2-4; D uncertain. CDR3: CASSIGQVMKNIQYF. In DNA, the CDR3 is TGTGCCAGTAGTATAGGTCAGGTAATGAAAAACATTCAGTACTTC.